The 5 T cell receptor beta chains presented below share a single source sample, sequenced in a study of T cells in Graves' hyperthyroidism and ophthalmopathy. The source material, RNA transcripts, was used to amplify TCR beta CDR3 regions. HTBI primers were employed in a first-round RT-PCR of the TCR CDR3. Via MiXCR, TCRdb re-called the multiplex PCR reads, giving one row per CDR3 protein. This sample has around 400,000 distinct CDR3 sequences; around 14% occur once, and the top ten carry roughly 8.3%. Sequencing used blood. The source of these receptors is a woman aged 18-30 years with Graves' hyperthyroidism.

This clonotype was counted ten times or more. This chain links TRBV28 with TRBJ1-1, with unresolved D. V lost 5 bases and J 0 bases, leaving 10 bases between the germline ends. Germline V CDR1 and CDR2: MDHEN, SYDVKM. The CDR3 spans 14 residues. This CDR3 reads CASSQPGMNTEAFF. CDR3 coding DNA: TGTGCCAGCAGTCAACCCGGGATGAACACTGAAGCTTTCTTT.

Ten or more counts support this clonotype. The CDR3 reads CSATQGGAGELFF. In DNA, the CDR3 is TGCAGTGCTACACAGGGGGGCGCCGGGGAGCTGTTTTTT. The rearrangement joins TRBV20-1 to TRBJ2-2; 8 bases fit TRBD1. This CDR3 comprises 13 residues. Germline CDR1 DFQATT, CDR2 SNEGSKA (reference sequence). After removal of 4 bases from V and 6 bases from J, the junction contained 4 bases not matched to a gene.

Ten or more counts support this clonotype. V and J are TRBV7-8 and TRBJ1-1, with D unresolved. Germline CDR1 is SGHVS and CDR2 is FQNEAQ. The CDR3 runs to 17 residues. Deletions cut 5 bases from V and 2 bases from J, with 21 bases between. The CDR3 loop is CASSRLRGFQSNTEAFF. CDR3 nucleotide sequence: TGTGCCAGCAGCCGCCTGCGGGGTTTCCAGTCCAACACTGAAGCTTTCTTT.

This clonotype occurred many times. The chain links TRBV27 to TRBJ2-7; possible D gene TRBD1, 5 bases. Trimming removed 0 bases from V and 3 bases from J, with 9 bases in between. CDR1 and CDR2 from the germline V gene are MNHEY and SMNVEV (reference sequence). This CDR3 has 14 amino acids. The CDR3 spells CASSLSAGNYEQYF. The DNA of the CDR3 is TGTGCCAGCAGTTTATCGGCAGGGAACTACGAGCAGTACTTC.

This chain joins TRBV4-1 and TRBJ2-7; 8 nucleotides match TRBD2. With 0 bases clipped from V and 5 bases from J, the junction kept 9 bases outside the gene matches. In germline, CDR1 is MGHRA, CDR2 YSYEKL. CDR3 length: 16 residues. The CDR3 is CASSQDHGGRQNEQYF. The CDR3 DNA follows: TGCGCCAGCAGCCAAGATCACGGCGGGAGGCAGAACGAGCAGTACTTC.